The source of this T cell receptor beta chain is a study of T cells in Graves' hyperthyroidism and ophthalmopathy. Study at large: Peripheral blood was taken when the disease was first diagnosed, before any treatment began.

This clonotype was seen repeatedly, ten times or more. The antigen is not known. Study-level points and caveats: The blood repertoire included most of the expanded thyroid clonotypes above 0.001. A model of 13 V-J pairs discriminated ophthalmopathy from stable hyperthyroidism.

TCR beta CDR3 regions were amplified from RNA transcripts. The HTBI primer set served for first-round RT-PCR of the TCR CDR3. TCRdb analysed the multiplex PCR reads with MiXCR anew, one entry per CDR3 protein. The sample carries about 510,000 distinct CDR3 sequences, around 15% recorded once. This CDR3 is 13 amino acids long. Germline V gives CDR1 MNHEY, CDR2 SMNVEV (reference sequence). The V gene lost 6 bases and the J gene lost 3 bases, with 10 bases spanning the gap. Diagnoses rested on clinical symptoms, serum thyroxine and TRAb, thyroid ultrasound and orbital computed tomography. The chain combines TRBV27 with TRBJ2-3, with D possibly matching TRBD2 (5 bases). This TCR was recovered from a woman in her thirties or forties with Graves' hyperthyroidism. Input material: blood. CDR3 in DNA: TGTGCCAGCAGCTGGACTGAGACAGATACGCAGTATTTT. Translation: CASSWTETDTQYF.